The present T cell receptor (beta chain) was sequenced within a study of T cells in Graves' hyperthyroidism and ophthalmopathy (dated by TCRdb to between 2018 and 2021). For the study in its entirety: Peripheral blood was sampled at the time of initial diagnosis, prior to any treatment. To identify TCR V-J signatures that set the groups apart, the researchers used a discovery cohort of more than 95 patients, made up of 40 to 45 with Graves' ophthalmopathy and about 55 with stable Graves' hyperthyroidism. Prospective prediction of ophthalmopathy was tested in an independent validation cohort of 18 to 20 hyperthyroidism patients and approximately 17 patients who later progressed to ophthalmopathy. The 80 to 100 discovery patients were randomly divided into training and test sets at a 7:3 ratio. In about 6 Graves' hyperthyroidism patients, the study also compared T-cell repertoires from thyroid tissue with T-cell repertoires from blood. Once sampling was done, hyperthyroidism patients were given methimazole at a starting dose of 30 mg daily, whereas ophthalmopathy patients were given high-dose intravenous methylprednisolone. TCR Vbeta CDR3 sequencing of approximately 140 peripheral blood samples (about 45 ophthalmopathy, under 80 hyperthyroidism and about 17 progressor patients) is reported in the paper.

Overall results and qualifications from the work: Sample size was not statistically predetermined, and investigators were not blinded to group allocation. Ophthalmopathy was separated from stable hyperthyroidism by a 13 V-J signature model, with about 88% sensitivity and roughly 81% specificity obtained in cross-validation and 80%/75% obtained in testing. Most expanded thyroid clonotypes (frequency above 0.001) were also found in blood, which suggests that blood repertoires may mirror thyroid immune responses. In validation, the model predicted progression to ophthalmopathy with 65% to 71% sensitivity and less than 75% specificity, a median of 6.5 months before onset.

Moderately to severely active disease, a Clinical Activity Score of at least 3, a NOSPECS grade of at least 4, and a duration under 3 months were present in ophthalmopathy patients. Exclusion was applied to patients with uncontrolled infections, other autoimmune diseases, pregnancy or lactation. Diagnoses were based on clinical symptoms, serum thyroxine and TRAb, thyroid ultrasound and orbital computed tomography. PBMCs were isolated from around 10 ml of fresh peripheral blood by Ficoll-Paque density gradient centrifugation. Total RNA was extracted using Trizol reagent, and RNA quality was assessed on an Agilent 2100 Bioanalyzer. Amplification of TCR beta CDR3 regions was carried out from RNA transcripts. The first round of RT-PCR for the TCR CDR3 was performed with the HTBI primer set and the Qiagen OneStep RT-PCR kit. A second multiplex PCR round built the libraries, followed by size selection and purification. Paired-end sequencing of the libraries was performed with 100 bp reads on an Illumina HiSeq2000. Per the authors' processing: SOAPnuke was used to process the raw data, removing reads that contained adapters or uncalled bases, had a mean Phred below 15, or lacked an exact match to the constant primer or identifier. COPE v1.2.5 was used to merge the high-quality paired reads, and each unique nucleotide sequence was defined as a clonotype. MiTCR v1.1 was used to align the clonotypes against IMGT TRBV, TRBD and TRBJ reference segments. The analysis included only V-J combinations with a frequency above 0.0001, which together covered more than 98% of the repertoires. A TCS score was defined as the ratio of F50 (clonal expansion) to E x V (chaos), with BLOSUM62-based TCRdist applied between CDR3 peptides within each V-J. Welch's t-statistics and random forest reduced 500 to 550 V-J features to about 13, which were used in a naive Bayes classifier (R e1071). In-frame beta chains were kept once TCRdb had trimmed the public reads at Q25 with fastp and called clones with MiXCR. Rows with one shared CDR3 protein collapse into an entry with the most common genes and DNA. TCRdb assigned the V and J calls; the authors' analysis was not used. Within this sample are about 480,000 distinct CDR3 sequences, with roughly a quarter of them counted one time only. The ten largest clones take up around 10% of the sample.

CDR1 is given as MGHDK and CDR2 as SYGVNS, both from the germline V gene. The CDR3 starts with the cysteine, ends with the phenylalanine, and has 15 residues. Kept here is only the CDR3 DNA, which spans 45 bases and is read in frame from base 1. The V end loses 8 bases and the J end loses 3 bases, and a stretch of 20 bases separates them. With respect to this clonotype: This clone's antigen is unknown. Per-base quality was not reported, and no clone a single base away is much larger than it.

The TCR comes from a woman in her thirties with Graves' ophthalmopathy. Sequencing used blood. This chain joins TRBV25-1 to TRBJ2-7; the D gene is tentatively TRBD1 or TRBD2, each matching 5 bases. The nucleotide sequence reads TGTGCCAGCTCATCCGGGACGGCGAATTTCTACGAGCAGTACTTC. The encoded protein is CASSSGTANFYEQYF.